The 2 T cell receptor beta chains in this list originate from one sample, sequenced in a study of Ad26.COV2.S vaccination and SARS-CoV-2 variants. Stated treatment: roughly 18 received Ad26.COV2.S at low or high dose, single or two shots; about 5 received placebo; per-sample allocation not given. The investigators took samples on day 63 after the first vaccine or placebo injection. Profiling relied on immunoSEQ multiplex PCR, and the TCRdb table lists in-frame clones only, not all of them. The sample carries about 280,000 clones, about 90% recorded once. The sample was peripheral blood, taken in a trial of Ad26.COV2.S vaccine versus placebo. These receptor sequences come from a person aged 18-60 years who received the Ad26.COV2.S COVID-19 vaccine or a placebo.

This chain connects TRBV19 to TRBJ1-1; 8 nucleotides align to TRBD1. The V gene end was trimmed by 4 bases and the J gene end by 7 bases; junction bases not matched to a gene: 8. The CDR3 is 14 amino acids. The germline V gene encodes CDR1 LNHDA and CDR2 SQIVND (reference sequence). The chain's CDR3 is CASSSRTGWDEAFF. CDR3 in DNA: TGTGCCAGTAGTAGTAGGACAGGGTGGGATGAAGCTTTCTTT.

V and J are TRBV30 and TRBJ2-7; 7 positions agree with TRBD1. V dropped 0 bases and J dropped 1; count of bases not matched to a gene: 6. Germline CDR1 is GTSNPN and CDR2 is SVGIG (reference sequence). This CDR3 contains 15 residues. As DNA, the CDR3 is TGTGCCTGGAGTGTAAGGGGGCATAGTTCCTACGAGCAGTACTTC. Its protein product is CAWSVRGHSSYEQYF.